The clone carrying this T cell receptor (beta chain) was found a few times. Unique molecular identifiers were built into the TCRbeta library. MiXCR was run by TCRdb on the PCR reads, yielding one entry per CDR3 protein. The sample carries over 200,000 distinct CDR3 sequences, 8.5% to 10% recorded once. This specimen comes from a study of T-cell reconstitution after alpha-beta-depleted transplantation in children. From germline, CDR1 is SNHLY and CDR2 FYNNEI. The CDR3 is 14 amino acids. Trimming took off 5 bases at V and 3 bases at J, with 11 bases between the two ends. The input for sequencing was PBMCs from the stem cell graft donor, taken from the stem cell graft. The clonotype comes from a human donor who donated a stem cell graft to a child with acute lymphoblastic leukemia. The J gene is TRBJ1-5, the V gene TRBV2; possibly TRBD1 for D (6 bases). The DNA of the CDR3 is TGTGCCAGCAGTACCGGGGGCAACAATCAGCCCCAGCATTTT. Its protein product is CASSTGGNNQPQHF.